This T cell receptor (beta chain) was observed in a study of untreated major depressive disorder (dated by TCRdb to between 2017 and 2018). For the wider study: The study was a cross-sectional case-control comparison of T cell phenotype and TCR repertoire between antidepressant-free major depressive disorder patients and individually matched non-depressed controls. Sequencing followed up flow-cytometry Vbeta 5.1, Vbeta 11 and Vbeta 22 usage differences observed in the whole cohort.

The Qiagen DNeasy Blood and Tissue Kit was used to extract total genomic DNA from the purified CD4+ T cells. Using immunoSEQ immunosequencing protocols, the TCRbeta CDR3 region, as defined by IMGT, was amplified and sequenced. The paper's processing steps were these. Preprocessing of raw sequence data for PCR and sequencing error correction was performed by the immunoSEQ service. After being loaded into the immunoSEQ Analyzer, the data underwent further analysis with VDJtools v1.0.7. Patient-control differences were tested with the paired Wilcoxon signed-rank test. In TCRdb, the immuneACCESS table is reduced to in-frame sequences with V and J assigned. These tables do not hold every clone; where another copy was compared, an unresolved V gene accounts for under half, and the others remain unexplained. V, J and clone size are taken as reported in that table, and D and trimming were inferred from the DNA itself. This sample gives approximately 13,000 clones in total; just over 90% of them show up just once. Of the sample, about 1.5% falls within the top ten clones.

With regard to this clone: Its antigen has not been determined. Qualities for individual bases were not recorded, and no much larger clone is one base off.

The paper's findings and limits, for the study overall: Because of the strict matching and exclusion criteria, the study sample was comparatively small, which limits how generalizable the findings are. For the sequencing comparisons, one-tailed planned tests were applied to only three Vbeta families that had been selected in advance. In CD4+ T cells, sequencing confirmed that depressed patients used TRBV05-01 (Vbeta 5.1) more than controls did, with a one-tailed test giving p = 0.040. TRBV25-01 and TRBV02-01 usage followed the flow-cytometry pattern but did not reach statistical significance in the sequencing data. The top five TRBV05-01 clones in every sequenced subject were all private clones.

Including cysteine and phenylalanine, the CDR3 has 15 amino acids. Only the CDR3 portion is preserved as DNA: 45 bases, with reading frame beginning at the first base. At the junction V is shortened by 4 bases and J by 7 bases; bases outside the gene matches: 10. CDR1 SGHNT and CDR2 YYREEE are derived from the germline V gene (reference sequence). Each depressed patient was pairwise matched to a non-depressed control for sex, age, current smoking status and body mass index. Every participant in the study was of European descent. Patients had a DSM-IV diagnosis of major depressive disorder with a Hamilton Rating Scale for Depression score of at least 18. For at least 8 weeks before enrollment, patients had taken no psychiatric medication of any kind, antidepressants included. Among the patients, depression severity spanned the moderate-to-severe range. Major medical conditions, Axis I/II comorbidities, regular medication or illicit drug use, and drinking over 100 g alcohol a week were all grounds for excluding any participant. Approximately 29 ml of peripheral blood was collected into EDTA tubes from each participant. Using the BD IMag Human CD4 T Lymphocyte Enrichment Set, CD4+ T cells were purified from thawed PBMCs via magnetic negative selection. Flow cytometry confirmed that the CD4+ enrichment method typically gave 90% to 95% purity. A subgroup of four or five case-control pairs, chosen blind to the chemokine receptor expression and flow-cytometric repertoire skewing results, underwent TCRbeta sequencing. Every blood sample was taken in the morning at 8:00 a.m., after which PBMCs were separated out using Ficoll-Hypaque gradient centrifugation. Until being assayed, PBMCs were kept in liquid nitrogen after cryopreservation by gradual cooling to -80 degrees C.

The sequenced material came from CD4+ T cells from PBMCs. This clonotype was sampled from a woman in her twenties or thirties with major depressive disorder. The V and J segments used are TRBV5-4 and TRBJ2-1; TRBD2 aligns with 8 central bases. The CDR3 sequence is CASSLGAGVGNEQFF. The DNA reads as follows: TGTGCCAGCAGCCTTGGAGCGGGAGTCGGTAATGAGCAGTTCTTC.